This T cell receptor beta chain was documented in a study of PD-1 blockade in classical Hodgkin lymphoma. Profiled with immunoSEQ multiplex PCR; TCRdb holds only in-frame clones, not every one. The sample has approximately 79,000 clones, over 90% seen once. Following autologous stem cell transplantation, relapse occurred in every patient, and exposure to brentuximab vedotin varied. Trimming took 3 bases from V and 7 from J, leaving 12 bases between them. The CDR3 runs 14 residues. CDR1 MGHDK and CDR2 SYGVNS come from the germline V gene. As concerns this clone: Its antigen is not identified.

Notes on the study in general: Newly diagnosed patients reportedly trailed healthy donors in baseline TCR diversity. Some patients started nivolumab under 1 year after ASCT, and they were excluded.

The sequence was obtained from a human donor with classical Hodgkin lymphoma. The sample in question was peripheral blood mononuclear cells (PBMCs), obtained before the second cycle of nivolumab. The chain is built from TRBV25-1 and TRBJ1-4; no definite D call. The CDR3 loop is CASSERLAVEKLFF. The CDR3 nucleotides read TGTGCCAGCAGTGAGAGGCTCGCGGTTGAAAAACTGTTTTTT.